This note documents a single T cell receptor (beta chain) sequence. The antigen remains unidentified. The data originate from a study of OX40 agonist ivuxolimab in advanced cancers. Study overall: Partial responses occurred in three patients (one hepatocellular carcinoma, two cutaneous melanoma).

CDR1 SGHVS and CDR2 FNYEAQ come from the germline V gene. The V gene end was trimmed by 5 bases and the J gene end by 7 bases; junction bases not matched to a gene: 5. The CDR3 extends over 14 amino acids. Sequencing was performed with immunoSEQ multiplex PCR; in TCRdb, only in-frame clones are kept and a portion is missing. The sample lists about 68,000 clones; approximately 90% were seen once. Study-level results: Dose levels from 0.1 to 3.0 mg/kg saw CD4+ and CD8+ blood T cells expand clonally by week 6.

The gene calls are TRBV7-6 and TRBJ2-7; 13 bases map to TRBD2. The sequence was obtained from an adult with an advanced solid tumor such as melanoma, head and neck, liver or kidney cancer. Material: CD4+ or CD8+ T cells sorted from blood, obtained in a trial of the OX40 agonist ivuxolimab. The CDR3 sequence: CASSQGLAGSEQYF. The CDR3 DNA reads TGTGCCAGCAGCCAGGGACTAGCGGGAAGTGAGCAGTACTTC.